Listed below are T cell receptor beta chains from one sample, sequenced in a study of somatic mutations in cytotoxic T cells in rheumatoid arthritis. Profiling relied on immunoSEQ multiplex PCR, and the TCRdb table lists in-frame clones only, not all of them. This table has about 12,000 clones, around 70% appearing once. The sample consisted of CD8+ T cells sorted from blood. These receptors all come from a man aged 70-80 years in good health. The CDR3 runs from the conserved cysteine through the conserved F or W. D genes are given only for firm matches. A clone size is listed for some rows: how often the clone was seen (once, few, many), or a class if it is expanded.

CDR3: CASSISGRDASEQFF
DNA: TGTGCCAGTAGTATTAGCGGGAGGGACGCGAGTGAGCAGTTCTTC
size: .
V: TRBV19
J: TRBJ2-1
D: TRBD2

CDR3: CASSSRGRSYNEQFF
DNA: TGTGCCAGCAGCAGCAGGGGTCGCTCCTACAATGAGCAGTTCTTC
size: .
V: TRBV28
J: TRBJ2-1
D: .

CDR3: CASSLTGVVGDTQYF
DNA: TGTGCCAGCAGTTTAACAGGGGTAGTGGGAGATACGCAGTATTTT
size: once
V: TRBV28
J: TRBJ2-3
D: TRBD1

CDR3: CASSVGQGAMWEQFF
DNA: TGTGCCAGCAGCGTAGGCCAGGGGGCTATGTGGGAGCAGTTCTTC
size: .
V: TRBV9
J: TRBJ2-1
D: TRBD1

CDR3: CASSPGGMETQYF
DNA: TGTGCCAGCAGCCCCGGGGGGATGGAGACCCAGTACTTC
size: once
V: TRBV7-9
J: TRBJ2-5
D: TRBD2

CDR3: CASSSPLLEKLFF
DNA: TGTGCCAGCAGCTCCCCCCTCCTTGAAAAACTGTTTTTT
size: .
V: TRBV7-2
J: TRBJ1-4
D: .

CDR3: CASSDGGGGYEQYF
DNA: TGTGCCAGCAGTGATGGAGGAGGCGGCTACGAGCAGTACTTC
size: .
V: TRBV2
J: TRBJ2-7
D: .

CDR3: CASSPGFYNEQFF
DNA: TGTGCCAGTAGTCCGGGCTTCTACAATGAGCAGTTCTTC
size: .
V: TRBV19
J: TRBJ2-1
D: .

CDR3: CSPRAMVNEQFF
DNA: TGCAGCCCCCGGGCAATGGTGAATGAGCAGTTCTTC
size: .
V: TRBV29-1
J: TRBJ2-1
D: .

CDR3: CATSLEGDGFYGYTF
DNA: TGTGCCACCAGCTTAGAGGGAGACGGATTCTATGGCTACACCTTC
size: .
V: TRBV15
J: TRBJ1-2
D: .

CDR3: CASSLSGGGADTQYF
DNA: TGTGCCAGCAGCCTGAGCGGGGGCGGGGCAGATACGCAGTATTTT
size: .
V: TRBV7-2
J: TRBJ2-3
D: TRBD2

CDR3: CAWSARTGADYTF
DNA: TGTGCCTGGAGTGCCCGGACAGGGGCGGACTACACCTTC
size: .
V: TRBV30
J: TRBJ1-2
D: TRBD1

CDR3: CASSLVGGVNTEAFF
DNA: TGTGCCAGCAGCTTAGTGGGGGGTGTGAACACTGAAGCTTTCTTT
size: .
V: TRBV7-9
J: TRBJ1-1
D: .

CDR3: CASSLASGGPGRYEQYF
DNA: TGTGCCAGCAGCTTGGCTAGCGGGGGGCCCGGGCGCTACGAGCAGTACTTC
size: .
V: TRBV5-4
J: TRBJ2-7
D: TRBD2

CDR3: CASIAPTSGVSYEQYF
DNA: TGTGCCAGCATCGCGCCGACTAGCGGGGTCTCCTACGAGCAGTACTTC
size: .
V: TRBV2
J: TRBJ2-7
D: TRBD2

CDR3: CASSEAASGSQDTQYF
DNA: TGTGCCAGCAGTGAGGCGGCTAGCGGGAGTCAAGATACGCAGTATTTT
size: .
V: TRBV6-4
J: TRBJ2-3
D: TRBD2

CDR3: CASSQRDSSTDTQYF
DNA: TGTGCCAGCAGCCAACGGGACTCGAGCACAGATACGCAGTATTTT
size: .
V: TRBV6-5
J: TRBJ2-3
D: .

CDR3: CASSLLGLAGGATDTQYF
DNA: TGTGCCAGCAGTTTATTAGGACTAGCGGGAGGAGCAACAGATACGCAGTATTTT
size: .
V: TRBV28
J: TRBJ2-3
D: TRBD2

CDR3: CASSVGREYTGELFF
DNA: TGTGCCAGCAGCGTAGGCCGTGAATACACCGGGGAGCTGTTTTTT
size: .
V: TRBV9
J: TRBJ2-2
D: .

CDR3: CASSPPSTGEKLFF
DNA: TGTGCCAGCTCACCACCGTCGACAGGAGAAAAACTGTTTTTT
size: .
V: TRBV18
J: TRBJ1-4
D: .

CDR3: CASSDGTVSGNTIYF
DNA: TGCGCCAGCAGTGACGGAACAGTCTCTGGAAACACCATATATTTT
size: .
V: TRBV10-1
J: TRBJ1-3
D: .

CDR3: CSVVDSLSYEQYF
DNA: TGCAGCGTTGTGGACAGTTTGTCCTACGAGCAGTACTTC
size: few
V: TRBV29-1
J: TRBJ2-7
D: .

CDR3: CASREDRGSYEQYF
DNA: TGTGCCAGCAGGGAGGACAGGGGGTCCTACGAGCAGTACTTC
size: .
V: TRBV27
J: TRBJ2-7
D: TRBD1

CDR3: CASSHRGAAYEQYF
DNA: TGTGCCAGCAGTCACAGGGGGGCAGCCTACGAGCAGTACTTC
size: .
V: TRBV5-4
J: TRBJ2-7
D: TRBD1

CDR3: CASSGPTDGYTF
DNA: TGTGCCAGCAGTGGCCCGACAGATGGCTACACCTTC
size: few
V: TRBV6-1
J: TRBJ1-2
D: .

CDR3: CASSLVGAGGPAYNEQFF
DNA: TGCGCCAGCAGCTTGGTCGGGGCGGGGGGGCCTGCCTACAATGAGCAGTTCTTC
size: .
V: TRBV5-1
J: TRBJ2-1
D: TRBD2

CDR3: CASSQDRGAYNSPLHF
DNA: TGCGCCAGCAGCCAAGACAGGGGCGCCTATAATTCACCCCTCCACTTT
size: .
V: TRBV4-3
J: TRBJ1-6
D: .

CDR3: CASSMGQGSGETQYF
DNA: TGTGCCAGTAGTATGGGACAGGGGAGTGGGGAGACCCAGTACTTC
size: .
V: TRBV19
J: TRBJ2-5
D: TRBD1

CDR3: CASSFDRGGNEQFF
DNA: TGTGCCAGCAGCTTTGACAGGGGAGGCAATGAGCAGTTCTTC
size: .
V: TRBV7-8
J: TRBJ2-1
D: TRBD1

CDR3: CASSTPGAGNEQFF
DNA: TGTGCCAGCAGCACCCCAGGGGCTGGCAATGAGCAGTTCTTC
size: once
V: TRBV13
J: TRBJ2-1
D: .

CDR3: CATAEDPGETQYF
DNA: TGTGCCACAGCAGAGGACCCGGGAGAGACCCAGTACTTC
size: once
V: TRBV28
J: TRBJ2-5
D: .